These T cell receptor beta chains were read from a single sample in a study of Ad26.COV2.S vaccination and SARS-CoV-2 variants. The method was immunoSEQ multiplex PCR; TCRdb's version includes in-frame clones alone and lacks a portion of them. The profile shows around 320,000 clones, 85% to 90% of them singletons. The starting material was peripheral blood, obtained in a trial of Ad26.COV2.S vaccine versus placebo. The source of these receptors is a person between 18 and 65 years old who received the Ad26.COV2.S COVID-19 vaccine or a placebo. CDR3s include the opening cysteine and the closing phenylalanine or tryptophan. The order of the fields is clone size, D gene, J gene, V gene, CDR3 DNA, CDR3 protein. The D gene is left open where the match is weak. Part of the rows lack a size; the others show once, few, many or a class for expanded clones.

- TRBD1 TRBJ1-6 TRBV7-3 TGTGCCAGCAGCCAGACCGGGACAGGGAATTCACCCCTCCACTTT CASSQTGTGNSPLHF
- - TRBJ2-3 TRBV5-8 TGTGCCAGCAGCTTAGGACGTCAGCGGGATACGCAGTATTTT CASSLGRQRDTQYF
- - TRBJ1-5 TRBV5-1 TGCGCCAGCAGCTCCACAGGGATGAGCAATCAGCCCCAGCATTTT CASSSTGMSNQPQHF
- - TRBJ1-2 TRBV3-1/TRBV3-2 TGTGCCAGCAGCCAAGAATACCGCAGGGGCGGCTATGGCTACACCTTC CASSQEYRRGGYGYTF
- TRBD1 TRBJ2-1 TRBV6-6 TGTGCCAGCAGTCCAGGGGAACAGGGGAATGAGCAGTTCTTC CASSPGEQGNEQFF
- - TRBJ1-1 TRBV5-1 TGCGCCAGCAGCTCGACAGAAAACACTGAAGCTTTCTTT CASSSTENTEAFF
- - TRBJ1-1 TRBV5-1 TGCGCCAGCAGCTTGTGGAAGGGGGTGCAAATGAACACTGAAGCTTTCTTT CASSLWKGVQMNTEAFF
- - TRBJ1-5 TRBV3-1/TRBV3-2 TGTGCCAGCAGCCAAGACAGGTCTCAGCCCCAGCATTTT CASSQDRSQPQHF
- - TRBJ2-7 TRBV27 TGTGCCAGCAGTTTCTCCGACCCCACGTCCGAGCAGTACTTC CASSFSDPTSEQYF
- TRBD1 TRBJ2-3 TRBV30 TGTGCCTGGAGTCCTGGGACAGGGATTAATACGCAGTATTTT CAWSPGTGINTQYF
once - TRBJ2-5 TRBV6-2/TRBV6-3 TGTGCCAGCAGTTCTTTGGCTCGGGGGATCAGTAAGGAGACCCAGTACTTC CASSSLARGISKETQYF
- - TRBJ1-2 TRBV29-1 TGCAGCGTTGAAGATCCGGGGGACTATGGCTACACCTTC CSVEDPGDYGYTF
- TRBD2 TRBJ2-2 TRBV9 TGTGCCAGCAGTGACACTACTAGCGGGGCCCTCACCGGGGAGCTGTTTTTT CASSDTTSGALTGELFF
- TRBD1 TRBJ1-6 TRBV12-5 TGTGCTAGTGGTTTGGGACAGGGTTATAATTCACCCCTCCACTTT CASGLGQGYNSPLHF
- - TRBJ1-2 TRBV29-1 TGCAGCGTGGACTTGGGCTATGGCTACACCTTC CSVDLGYGYTF
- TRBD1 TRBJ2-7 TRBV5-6 TGTGCCAGCAGCTTGGGGGACAGGGCCTACGAGCAGTACTTC CASSLGDRAYEQYF
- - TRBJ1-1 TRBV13 TGTGCCAGCAGCTTAGGGGGGGACGTTGAAGCTTTCTTT CASSLGGDVEAFF
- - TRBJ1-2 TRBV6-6 TGTGCCAGCAGTCCCCAGATAGCTAACTATGGCTACACCTTC CASSPQIANYGYTF
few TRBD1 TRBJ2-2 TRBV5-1 TGCGCCAGCAGCGTTGGGACAGGGGTCCACGGGGAGCTGTTTTTT CASSVGTGVHGELFF
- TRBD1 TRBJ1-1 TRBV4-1 TGCGCCAGCAGCCAAGGGGACAGGGGACGGAGTACTGAAGCTTTCTTT CASSQGDRGRSTEAFF
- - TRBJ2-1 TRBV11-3 TGTGCCAGCAGCTTCGACAGGATGAATGAGCAGTTCTTC CASSFDRMNEQFF
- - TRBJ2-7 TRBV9 TGTGCCAGCAGCGTAGCTTTAGAGGGCTCCTACGAGCAGTACTTC CASSVALEGSYEQYF
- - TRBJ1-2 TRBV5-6 TGTGCCAGCAGCTTGGTAGGGGTGTACTATGGCTACACCTTC CASSLVGVYYGYTF
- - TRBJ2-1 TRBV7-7 TGTGCCAGCAGCTCCCGACCCCAGGACAATGAGCAGTTCTTC CASSSRPQDNEQFF
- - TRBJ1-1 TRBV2 TGTGCCAGCCACACCCAGACCACTGAAGCTTTCTTT CASHTQTTEAFF
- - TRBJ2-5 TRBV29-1 TGCAGCGTCCAACACGGCCAAGAGACCCAGTACTTC CSVQHGQETQYF
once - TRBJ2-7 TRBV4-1 TGCGCCAGCAGCCAAGCCAGGGGTGGCTACGAGCAGTACTTC CASSQARGGYEQYF
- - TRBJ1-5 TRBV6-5 TGTGCCAGCACCCCGAATAGCAATCAGCCCCAGCATTTT CASTPNSNQPQHF
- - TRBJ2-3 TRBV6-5 TGTGCCAGCAGTTACTCTGCAGGGGATGGTACGCAGTATTTT CASSYSAGDGTQYF
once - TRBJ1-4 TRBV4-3 TGCGCCAGCAGCAGAGGGCGCGGCGAAAAACTGTTTTTT CASSRGRGEKLFF
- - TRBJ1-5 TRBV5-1 TGCGCCAGCAGCTTGGATGGGTATGGCAATCAGCCCCAGCATTTT CASSLDGYGNQPQHF
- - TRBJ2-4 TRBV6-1 TGTGCCAGCAGTGACGCAGGGGTCATGGCCAAAAACATTCAGTACTTC CASSDAGVMAKNIQYF
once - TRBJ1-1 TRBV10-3 TGTGCCATCAGTGAGTCAAACGGTCTGAGTACTGAAGCTTTCTTT CAISESNGLSTEAFF
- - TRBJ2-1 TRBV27 TGTGCCAGCAGTTTAACCGGGACACCATACAATGAGCAGTTCTTC CASSLTGTPYNEQFF
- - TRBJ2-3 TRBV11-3 TGTGCCAGCAGCTTTAGTGGGGATACGCAGTATTTT CASSFSGDTQYF
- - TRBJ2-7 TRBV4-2 TGTGCCAGCAGCCAAGACGAGGGGCAGGGGCAGTACTTC CASSQDEGQGQYF
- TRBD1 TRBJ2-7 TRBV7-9 TGTGCCAGCACCTCCGGAGACAGGGGGCGATTCGACGAGCAGTACTTC CASTSGDRGRFDEQYF
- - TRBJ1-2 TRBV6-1 TGTGCCAGCAGTGGCCGAGTTCTTTCTAGTGCTAACTATGGCTACACCTTC CASSGRVLSSANYGYTF
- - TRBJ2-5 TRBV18 TGTGCCAGCTCACCACCGGGACGGACCCAGTACTTC CASSPPGRTQYF
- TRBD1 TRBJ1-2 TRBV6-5 TGTGCCAGCAGTAGACAGGGAAGTGATGGCTACACCTTC CASSRQGSDGYTF
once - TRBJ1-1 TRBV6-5 TGTGCCAGCATCCGGGCGGGACCGGGGACTGAAGCTTTCTTT CASIRAGPGTEAFF
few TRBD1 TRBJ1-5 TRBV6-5 TGTGCCAGCAGAGGGACAGGTATTTTTAATCAGCCCCAGCATTTT CASRGTGIFNQPQHF
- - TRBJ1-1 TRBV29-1 TGCAGCGTTGAAGATAAGGGCTCTGAAGCTTTCTTT CSVEDKGSEAFF
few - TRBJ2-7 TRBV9 TGTGCCAGCAGCTCCCAGACTGGGGGCCCCTACGAGCAGTACTTC CASSSQTGGPYEQYF
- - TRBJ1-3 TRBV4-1 TGCGCCAGCAGCCAAGACTCGGGGTCTGGAAACACCATATATTTT CASSQDSGSGNTIYF
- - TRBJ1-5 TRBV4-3 TGCGCCAGCAGCCAAGATCCCCAGGGTAGCAATCAGCCCCAGCATTTT CASSQDPQGSNQPQHF
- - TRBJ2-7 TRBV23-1 TGCGCCAGCAGTCAATCGGCTGGAGCACGAGGGGAGCAGTACTTC CASSQSAGARGEQYF
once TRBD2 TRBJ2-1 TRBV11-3 TGTGCCAGCAGCTCAAGCGGGGGGGAGTCTCGTGAGCAGTTCTTC CASSSSGGESREQFF
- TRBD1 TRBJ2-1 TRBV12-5 TGTGCTAGGAGGAACAGACAGGGGTCCTACAATGAGCAGTTCTTC CARRNRQGSYNEQFF
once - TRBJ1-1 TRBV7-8 TGTGCCAGCAGCCGGTTTCAGACTGAAGCTTTCTTT CASSRFQTEAFF
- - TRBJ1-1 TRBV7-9 TGTGCCAGCAGCTTAGGGCCGGGGGGATTGGCTTTCTTT CASSLGPGGLAFF
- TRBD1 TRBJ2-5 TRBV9 TGTGCCAGCAGCGTTGCCAGACAGGGGGGTCAAGAGACCCAGTACTTC CASSVARQGGQETQYF
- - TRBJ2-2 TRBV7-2 TGTGCCAGCAGCTTTCGGCCTAACACCGGGGAGCTGTTTTTT CASSFRPNTGELFF
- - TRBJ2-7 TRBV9 TGTGCCAGCAGCGACGGAGACGAGCGGGACATTTGGGAGCAGTACTTC CASSDGDERDIWEQYF